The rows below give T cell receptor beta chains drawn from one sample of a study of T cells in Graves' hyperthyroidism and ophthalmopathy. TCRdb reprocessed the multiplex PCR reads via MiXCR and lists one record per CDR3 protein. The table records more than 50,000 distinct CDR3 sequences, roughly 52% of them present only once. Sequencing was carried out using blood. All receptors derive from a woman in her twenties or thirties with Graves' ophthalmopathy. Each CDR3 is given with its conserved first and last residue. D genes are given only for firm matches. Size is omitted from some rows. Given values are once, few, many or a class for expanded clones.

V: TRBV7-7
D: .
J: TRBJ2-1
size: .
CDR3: CARTPKYLNEQFF
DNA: TGTGCTCGCACTCCCAAATACCTCAATGAGCAGTTCTTC

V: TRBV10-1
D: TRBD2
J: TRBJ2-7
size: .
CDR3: CASSDLAGASSEQYF
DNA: TGCGCCAGCAGTGACCTAGCGGGGGCTAGCTCCGAGCAGTACTTC

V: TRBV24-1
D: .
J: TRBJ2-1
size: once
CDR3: CATSPNGRTSYNEQFF
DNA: TGTGCCACCAGTCCCAACGGGCGGACCTCCTACAATGAGCAGTTCTTC

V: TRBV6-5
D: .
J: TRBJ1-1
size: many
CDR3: CASSYTSTGNTEAFF
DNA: TGTGCCAGCAGTTACACGTCTACTGGGAACACTGAAGCTTTCTTT

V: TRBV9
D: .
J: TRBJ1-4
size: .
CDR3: CASSDPSRDEKLFF
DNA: TGTGCCAGCAGCGACCCGTCCCGGGATGAAAAACTGTTTTTT

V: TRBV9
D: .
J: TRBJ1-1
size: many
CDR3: CASSSQTGRDRETEAFF
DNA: TGTGCCAGCAGCTCACAAACCGGCCGGGATCGGGAGACTGAAGCTTTCTTT

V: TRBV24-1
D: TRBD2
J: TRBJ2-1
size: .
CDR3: CATSDPSGSGDEQFF
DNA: TGTGCCACCAGTGACCCTAGCGGGAGTGGGGATGAGCAGTTCTTC

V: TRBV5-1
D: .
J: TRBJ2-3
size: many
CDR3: CASTRGREDTQYF
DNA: TGCGCCAGCACCCGTGGTCGGGAAGATACGCAGTATTTT

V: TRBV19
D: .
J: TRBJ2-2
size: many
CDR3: CASIQTGIGELFF
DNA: TGTGCCAGTATCCAAACAGGGATCGGGGAGCTGTTTTTT

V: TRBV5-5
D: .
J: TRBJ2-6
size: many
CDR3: CASSLGTGANVLTF
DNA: TGTGCCAGCAGCTTGGGGACTGGGGCCAACGTCCTGACTTTC

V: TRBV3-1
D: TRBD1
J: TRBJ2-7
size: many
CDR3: CASSLGQGTSEQYF
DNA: TGTGCCAGCAGCCTAGGACAGGGGACTTCCGAGCAGTACTTC

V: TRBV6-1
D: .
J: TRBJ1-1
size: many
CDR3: CASSQPGKAFF
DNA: TGTGCCAGCAGTCAGCCAGGGAAAGCTTTCTTT

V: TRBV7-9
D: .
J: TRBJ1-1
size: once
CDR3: CASSLDVAGGETEAFF
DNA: TGTGCCAGCAGCTTAGATGTAGCGGGAGGAGAGACTGAAGCTTTCTTT

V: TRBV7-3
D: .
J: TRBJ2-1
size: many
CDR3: CASSLRPGEGGEQFF
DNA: TGTGCCAGCAGCTTAAGGCCAGGGGAGGGTGGTGAGCAGTTCTTC

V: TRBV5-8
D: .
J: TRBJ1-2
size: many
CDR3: CASSLRGDKGYTF
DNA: TGTGCCAGCAGCTTGAGGGGGGACAAGGGCTACACCTTC

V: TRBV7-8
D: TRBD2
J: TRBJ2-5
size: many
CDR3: CAGSLRGQLAGGSVFLETQYF
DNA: TGTGCCGGCAGCTTAAGGGGCCAGCTAGCGGGAGGGTCGGTTTTCCTGGAGACCCAGTACTTC

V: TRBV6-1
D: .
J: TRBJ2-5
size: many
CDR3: CASSEGRRSETQYF
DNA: TGTGCCAGCAGTGAAGGTAGACGGTCAGAGACCCAGTACTTC